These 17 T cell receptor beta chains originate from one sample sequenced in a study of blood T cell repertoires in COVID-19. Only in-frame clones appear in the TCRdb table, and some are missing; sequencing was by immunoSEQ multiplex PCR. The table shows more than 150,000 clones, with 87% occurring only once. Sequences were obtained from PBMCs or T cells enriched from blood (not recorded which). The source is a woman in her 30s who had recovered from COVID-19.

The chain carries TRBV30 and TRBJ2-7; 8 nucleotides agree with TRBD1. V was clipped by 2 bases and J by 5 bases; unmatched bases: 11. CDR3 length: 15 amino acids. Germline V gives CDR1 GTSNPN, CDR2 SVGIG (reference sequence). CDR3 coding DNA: TGTGCCTGGAGTTTCAGTGGACAGGGAGGACACGAGCAGTACTTC. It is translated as CAWSFSGQGGHEQYF.

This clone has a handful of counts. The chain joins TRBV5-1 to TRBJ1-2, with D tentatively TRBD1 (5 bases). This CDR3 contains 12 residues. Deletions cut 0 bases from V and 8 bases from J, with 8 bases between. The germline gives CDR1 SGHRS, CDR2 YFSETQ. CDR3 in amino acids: CASSLVGGGYTF. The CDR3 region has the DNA TGCGCCAGCAGCTTGGTCGGGGGAGGCTACACCTTC.

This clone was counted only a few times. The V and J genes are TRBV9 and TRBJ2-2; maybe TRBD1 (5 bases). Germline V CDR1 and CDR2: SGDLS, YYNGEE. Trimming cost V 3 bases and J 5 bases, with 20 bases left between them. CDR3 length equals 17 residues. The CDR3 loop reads CASSGALAQGKTGELFF. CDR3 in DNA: TGTGCCAGCAGCGGCGCCCTCGCGCAGGGTAAGACCGGGGAGCTGTTTTTT.

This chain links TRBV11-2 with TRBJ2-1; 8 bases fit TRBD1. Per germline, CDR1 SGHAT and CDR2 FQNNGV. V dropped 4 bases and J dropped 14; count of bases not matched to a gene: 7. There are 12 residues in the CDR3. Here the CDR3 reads CASSYDRGKEFF. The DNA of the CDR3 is TGTGCCAGCAGCTACGACAGGGGAAAGGAGTTCTTC.

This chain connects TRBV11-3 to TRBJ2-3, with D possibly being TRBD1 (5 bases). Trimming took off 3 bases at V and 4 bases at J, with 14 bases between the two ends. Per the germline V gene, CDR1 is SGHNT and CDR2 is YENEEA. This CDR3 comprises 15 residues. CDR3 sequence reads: CASSFGLGPSDTQYF. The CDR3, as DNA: TGTGCCAGCAGCTTTGGCCTGGGGCCGTCAGATACGCAGTATTTT.

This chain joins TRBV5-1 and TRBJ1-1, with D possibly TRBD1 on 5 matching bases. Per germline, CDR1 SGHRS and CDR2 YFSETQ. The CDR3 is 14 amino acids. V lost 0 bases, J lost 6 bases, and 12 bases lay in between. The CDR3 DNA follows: TGCGCCAGCAGCTTGGGTTACGGAGGGGCTGAAGCTTTCTTT. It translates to CASSLGYGGAEAFF.

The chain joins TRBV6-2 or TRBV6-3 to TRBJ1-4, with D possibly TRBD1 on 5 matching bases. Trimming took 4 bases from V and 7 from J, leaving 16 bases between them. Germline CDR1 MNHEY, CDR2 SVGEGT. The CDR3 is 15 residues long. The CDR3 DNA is TGTGCCAGCAGTTTCGGGGGGACGGTACGTGAAAAACTGTTTTTT. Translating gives CASSFGGTVREKLFF.

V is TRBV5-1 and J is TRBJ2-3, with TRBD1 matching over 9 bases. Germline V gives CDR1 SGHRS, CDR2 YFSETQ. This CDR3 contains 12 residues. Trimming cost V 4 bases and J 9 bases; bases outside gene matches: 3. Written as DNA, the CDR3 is TGCGCCAGCAGCCCCGGACAGGGGACGCAGTATTTT. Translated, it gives CASSPGQGTQYF.

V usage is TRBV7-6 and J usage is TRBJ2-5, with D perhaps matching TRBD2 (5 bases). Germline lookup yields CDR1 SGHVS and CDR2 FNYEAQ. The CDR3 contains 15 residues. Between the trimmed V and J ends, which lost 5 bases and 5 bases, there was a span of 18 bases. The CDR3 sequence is CASSPGAISGETQYF. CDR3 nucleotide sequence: TGTGCCAGCAGCCCTGGTGCTATCTCGGGGGAGACCCAGTACTTC. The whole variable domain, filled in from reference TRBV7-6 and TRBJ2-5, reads GAGVSQSPRYKVTKRGQDVALRCDPISGHVSLYWYRQALGQGPEFLTYFNYEAQQDKSGLPNDRFSAERPEGSISTLTIQRTEQRDSAMYRCASSPGAISGETQYFGPGTRLLVL.

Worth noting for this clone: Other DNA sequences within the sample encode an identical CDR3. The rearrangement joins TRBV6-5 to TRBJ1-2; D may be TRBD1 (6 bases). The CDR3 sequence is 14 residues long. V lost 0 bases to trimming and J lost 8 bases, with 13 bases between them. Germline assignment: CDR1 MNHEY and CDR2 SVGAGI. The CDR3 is CASSYSGQSGGYTF. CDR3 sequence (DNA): TGTGCCAGCAGTTACTCAGGACAGTCTGGGGGCTACACCTTC.

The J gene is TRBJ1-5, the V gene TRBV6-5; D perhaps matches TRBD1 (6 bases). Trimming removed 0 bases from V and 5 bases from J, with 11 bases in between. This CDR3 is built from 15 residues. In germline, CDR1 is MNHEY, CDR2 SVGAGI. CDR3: CASSYSGATHQPQHF. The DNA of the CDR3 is TGTGCCAGCAGTTACTCGGGGGCCACACATCAGCCCCAGCATTTT.

The CDR3 nucleotides are TGTGCCAGCAGCTCACAGAGTAGAGAGACCCAGTACTTC. Protein sequence: CASSSQSRETQYF. V and J are TRBV7-2 and TRBJ2-5, with no clear D. CDR3 length: 13 residues. Germline CDR1 is SGHTA and CDR2 is FQGNSA. Trimming left V 4 bases short and J 4 bases short, with 10 bases between.

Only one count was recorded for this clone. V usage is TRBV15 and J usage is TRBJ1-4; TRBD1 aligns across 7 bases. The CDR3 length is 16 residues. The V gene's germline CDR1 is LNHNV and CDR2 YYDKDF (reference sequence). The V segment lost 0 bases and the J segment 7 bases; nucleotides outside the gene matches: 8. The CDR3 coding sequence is TGTGCCACCAGCAGAGATCGTCGACAGGGAACTGAAAAACTGTTTTTT. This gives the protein CATSRDRRQGTEKLFF.

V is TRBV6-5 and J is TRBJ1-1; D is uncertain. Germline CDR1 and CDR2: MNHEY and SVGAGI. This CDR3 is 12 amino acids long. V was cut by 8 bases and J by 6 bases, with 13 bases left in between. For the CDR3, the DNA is TGTGCCAGCCACCGGGGTAGGGCTGAAGCTTTCTTT. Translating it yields CASHRGRAEAFF.

CDR3: CASSPVATYEQYF. The CDR3 nucleotides read TGTGCCAGCAGCCCGGTAGCTACCTACGAGCAGTACTTC. The rearrangement joins TRBV7-2 to TRBJ2-7; no clear D. The ends were cut back, 5 bases at V and 2 bases at J, with 10 bases in the middle. Germline-derived CDR1 and CDR2 are SGHTA and FQGNSA. This CDR3 is built from 13 residues.

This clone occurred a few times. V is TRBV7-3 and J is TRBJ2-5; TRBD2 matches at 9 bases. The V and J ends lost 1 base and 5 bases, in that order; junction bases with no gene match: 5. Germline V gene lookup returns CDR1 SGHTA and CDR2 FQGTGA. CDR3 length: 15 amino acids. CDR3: CASSLSGRAFETQYF. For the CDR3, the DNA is TGTGCCAGCAGCTTAAGCGGGAGGGCCTTCGAGACCCAGTACTTC.

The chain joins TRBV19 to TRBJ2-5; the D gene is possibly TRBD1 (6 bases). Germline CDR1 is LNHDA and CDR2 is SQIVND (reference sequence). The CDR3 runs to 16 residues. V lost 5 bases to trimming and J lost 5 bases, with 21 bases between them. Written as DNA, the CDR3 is TGTGCCAGTAGTGGATCGTGGGACACCGCCAGGGAGACCCAGTACTTC. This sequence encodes CASSGSWDTARETQYF.